These 14 T cell receptor beta chains originate from one sample sequenced in a study of blood T cell repertoires in COVID-19. Repertoires were generated with immunoSEQ multiplex PCR, while TCRdb's copy carries only in-frame clones and drops some. The table has 410,000 or so clones, 89% seen once. Sequenced input: peripheral blood. The receptors come from a woman in her forties with COVID-19, enrolled during active disease.

The chain recombines TRBV2 with TRBJ2-7, with 10 bases aligning to TRBD2. Trimming took 3 bases from V and 6 from J; bases not matched to a gene: 5. This CDR3 region has 14 residues. Per the germline V gene, CDR1 is SNHLY and CDR2 is FYNNEI. CDR3 sequence: CASSDTTSGSEQYF. The CDR3 nucleotides are TGTGCCAGCAGTGACACGACTAGCGGGTCCGAGCAGTACTTC.

The V and J genes are TRBV7-3 and TRBJ1-1, with 7 bases identical to TRBD1. The CDR3 spans 13 residues. The ends lost 3 bases at V and 8 bases at J; junction bases unmatched: 6. Germline V gives CDR1 SGHTA, CDR2 FQGTGA. The CDR3 coding sequence is TGTGCCAGCAGCTTCTCAGGGGGGTCAGAAGCTTTCTTT. It codes for CASSFSGGSEAFF.

This clone has a single count. This chain connects TRBV27 to TRBJ1-6, with a possible D match to TRBD1 (5 bases). Trimming stripped 2 bases from V and 8 bases from J, with 10 bases between. Germline V lookup: CDR1 MNHEY, CDR2 SMNVEV (reference sequence). The CDR3 has 14 residues. The CDR3 spells CASSLGAHYSPLHF. The CDR3 DNA is TGTGCCAGCAGTTTAGGGGCTCATTATTCACCCCTCCACTTT.

This clone has only a few counts. The CDR3 DNA is TGTGCCAGCCTCCCGGTCGGGGGGGGTTATCAGCCCCAGCATTTT. This translates into CASLPVGGGYQPQHF. The V call is TRBV19, the J call TRBJ1-5, with a tentative D call TRBD1 (5 bases). This CDR3 has 15 residues. Germline V CDR1 and CDR2: LNHDA, SQIVND (reference sequence). V lost 9 bases and J 5 bases, leaving 20 bases between the germline ends.

The chain recombines TRBV5-1 with TRBJ1-4; 12 bases line up with TRBD1. The CDR3 is 18 amino acids. Trimming at V came to 4 bases and at J to 2 bases, leaving 9 bases not matched to a gene. The germline V gene encodes CDR1 SGHRS and CDR2 YFSETQ. CDR3 DNA: TGCGCCAGCAGCGTCAGACCGGGACAGGGGGCGACTAATGAAAAACTGTTTTTT. It is translated as CASSVRPGQGATNEKLFF.

The chain carries TRBV7-2 and TRBJ1-2, with 7 nucleotides matching TRBD1. The CDR3 sequence is 15 residues long. Trimming cost V 1 base and J 4 bases; bases outside gene matches: 6. The germline CDR1 and CDR2 sequences are SGHTA and FQGNSA. The CDR3 loop is CASSLGPGTVYGYTF. The CDR3 DNA sequence: TGTGCCAGCAGCTTAGGCCCAGGGACAGTCTATGGCTACACCTTC.

The chain employs TRBV5-1 and TRBJ2-7, with 8 nucleotides matching TRBD1. Germline trimming cut 0 bases from V and 1 base from J; bases unmatched to any gene: 3. The CDR3 extends over 15 amino acids. Germline lookup yields CDR1 SGHRS and CDR2 YFSETQ. The DNA for the CDR3 is TGCGCCAGCAGCTTGGCCAGGGGGCAGTCCTACGAGCAGTACTTC. Its protein product is CASSLARGQSYEQYF.

The chain links TRBV28 to TRBJ1-1; 11 nucleotides agree with TRBD1. CDR1 is MDHEN and CDR2 is SYDVKM in the germline V gene. The CDR3 runs to 15 residues. Losses at the gene ends were 5 bases for V and 6 bases for J; bases not matched to a gene: 8. The CDR3 sequence is CASSLVGQGDPEAFF. CDR3 DNA sequence: TGTGCCAGCAGTCTGGTGGGACAGGGGGACCCTGAAGCTTTCTTT. Drawing the rest from reference TRBV28 and TRBJ1-1, the complete variable domain is DVKVTQSSRYLVKRTGEKVFLECVQDMDHENMFWYRQDPGLGLRLIYFSYDVKMKEKGDIPEGYSVSREKKERFSLILESASTNQTSMYLCASSLVGQGDPEAFFGQGTRLTVV.

A remark on this clone: The germline gene is not matched at one end of the junction; a read error may be the cause. In DNA, the CDR3 is TGTGCTAGCAGCTCCCTGGGGTTGGGGGGGACCCAGTACTTC. Translating gives CASSSLGLGGTQYF. The rearrangement joins TRBV7-7 to TRBJ2-5, with a weak D call TRBD2 (6 bases). The CDR3 totals 14 residues. CDR1 is SSHAT and CDR2 is FNYEAQ in the germline V gene (reference sequence).

This chain joins TRBV6-5 and TRBJ1-1; 7 positions agree with TRBD1. Trimming removed 3 bases from V and 5 bases from J; junction bases left unmatched: 6. CDR3 length: 14 residues. Germline lookup yields CDR1 MNHEY and CDR2 SVGAGI. The CDR3 region is CASSYEGAYTEAFF. The CDR3, as DNA: TGTGCCAGCAGTTATGAGGGGGCCTATACTGAAGCTTTCTTT.

The rearrangement joins TRBV5-1 to TRBJ1-2, with TRBD1 identical over 7 bases. V lost 0 bases, J lost 5 bases, and 7 bases stayed unmatched. The germline CDR1 and CDR2 sequences are SGHRS and YFSETQ. The CDR3 runs 15 residues. CDR3 nucleotides: TGCGCCAGCAGCTTGGGGGGACAGTGGATATATGGCTACACCTTC. It yields the protein CASSLGGQWIYGYTF.

The V call is TRBV19, the J call TRBJ2-7, with 9 bases identical to TRBD1. The junction had 10 bases not matched to a gene; V was cut back by 6 bases and J by 1 base. This CDR3 contains 16 residues. Per the germline V gene, CDR1 is LNHDA and CDR2 is SQIVND (reference sequence). This CDR3 is CASRRAGQGSSYEQYF. DNA of the CDR3: TGTGCCAGTAGGAGAGCGGGACAGGGATCTTCCTACGAGCAGTACTTC.

The chain joins TRBV7-9 to TRBJ1-1; D remains ambiguous. The CDR3 sequence is 16 residues long. Germline-derived CDR1 and CDR2 are SEHNR and FQNEAQ (reference sequence). V dropped 8 bases and J dropped 1 base, with 20 bases sitting between them. In nucleotides, the CDR3 is TGTGCCAGCCGGGTTATCCTCGGAGTTGGGAACACTGAAGCTTTCTTT. It encodes CASRVILGVGNTEAFF.

The chain joins TRBV2 to TRBJ1-5; TRBD1 might be the D (5 bases). The CDR3 runs 17 residues. The ends were cut back, 1 base at V and 1 base at J, with 14 bases in the middle. The V gene's germline CDR1 is SNHLY and CDR2 FYNNEI. The CDR3 spells CASSEDQGFGSNQPQHF. The DNA for the CDR3 is TGTGCCAGCAGTGAAGATCAGGGTTTCGGGAGCAATCAGCCCCAGCATTTT.